A selection of T cell receptor beta chains follows, all from one sample in a study of breast tumors, draining lymph nodes, adjacent tissues. From the multiplex PCR reads, TCRdb called clonotypes with MiXCR, one entry per CDR3 protein. The sample consists of 200,000 to 250,000 distinct CDR3 sequences, less than 40% of them appearing once. The specimen was axillary lymph node tissue. These receptors were obtained from a female donor with breast cancer. Some clones in this sample may be carry-over from other donors' samples. CDR3s include the opening cysteine and the closing phenylalanine or tryptophan. The order of the fields is J gene, clone size, D gene, V gene, CDR3 protein, CDR3 DNA. A D gene is named only where the DNA matches it firmly. Clone size appears in some rows only: once, few, many, or a class for an expanded clone.

j_gene: TRBJ2-1; abundance: many; d_gene: TRBD2; v_gene: TRBV4-1; CDR3aa: CASSQSGLAAYNEQFF; CDR3nt: TGCGCCAGCAGCCAGTCGGGACTAGCGGCCTACAATGAGCAGTTCTTC
j_gene: TRBJ2-7; abundance: many; d_gene: NA; v_gene: TRBV7-8; CDR3aa: CASSLLNYEQYF; CDR3nt: TGTGCCAGCAGCCTCCTCAACTACGAGCAGTACTTC
j_gene: TRBJ1-2; abundance: NA; d_gene: NA; v_gene: TRBV15; CDR3aa: CATSSSTGSYGYTF; CDR3nt: TGTGCCACCAGCAGCTCTACAGGGAGCTACGGCTACACCTTC
j_gene: TRBJ1-2; abundance: many; d_gene: NA; v_gene: TRBV2; CDR3aa: CASTGVGYGYTF; CDR3nt: TGTGCCAGCACGGGGGTGGGCTATGGCTACACCTTC
j_gene: TRBJ1-1; abundance: NA; d_gene: NA; v_gene: TRBV20-1; CDR3aa: CSASVGSTEAFF; CDR3nt: TGCAGTGCTAGTGTAGGAAGCACTGAAGCTTTCTTT
j_gene: TRBJ1-5; abundance: NA; d_gene: NA; v_gene: TRBV3-2; CDR3aa: CASSRAGGSNQPQHF; CDR3nt: TGTGCCAGCAGCCGAGCGGGAGGTAGCAATCAGCCCCAGCATTTT
j_gene: TRBJ1-4; abundance: many; d_gene: NA; v_gene: TRBV2; CDR3aa: CASRGQPATNEKLFF; CDR3nt: TGTGCCAGCCGTGGACAGCCTGCAACTAATGAAAAACTGTTTTTT
j_gene: TRBJ2-7; abundance: NA; d_gene: NA; v_gene: TRBV15; CDR3aa: CATSSAGTDFPYEQYF; CDR3nt: TGTGCCACCAGCAGCGCGGGGACAGACTTTCCCTACGAGCAGTACTTC
j_gene: TRBJ1-6; abundance: few; d_gene: NA; v_gene: TRBV28; CDR3aa: CASSLRGMGNSPLHF; CDR3nt: TGTGCCAGCAGTTTGAGGGGTATGGGTAATTCACCCCTCCACTTT
j_gene: TRBJ2-3; abundance: NA; d_gene: NA; v_gene: TRBV10-2; CDR3aa: CASSLGGRYTDTQYF; CDR3nt: TGCGCCAGCAGTCTTGGGGGAAGGTATACAGATACGCAGTATTTT
j_gene: TRBJ2-7; abundance: few; d_gene: NA; v_gene: TRBV6-1; CDR3aa: CASSEIGQSYEQYF; CDR3nt: TGTGCCAGCAGTGAAATAGGACAGTCCTACGAGCAGTACTTC
j_gene: TRBJ2-1; abundance: many; d_gene: TRBD2; v_gene: TRBV2; CDR3aa: CANSAGLEQFF; CDR3nt: TGTGCCAACTCAGCGGGACTTGAGCAGTTCTTC
j_gene: TRBJ2-3; abundance: NA; d_gene: NA; v_gene: TRBV11-2; CDR3aa: CTRRGTGRTDTQYF; CDR3nt: TGTACCCGACGGGGGACGGGGCGCACAGATACGCAGTATTTT
j_gene: TRBJ1-1; abundance: NA; d_gene: NA; v_gene: TRBV10-1; CDR3aa: CASSRAGNTEAFF; CDR3nt: TGCGCCAGCAGCAGGGCTGGGAACACTGAAGCTTTCTTT
j_gene: TRBJ1-5; abundance: many; d_gene: TRBD1; v_gene: TRBV5-1; CDR3aa: CASSSGTENQPQHF; CDR3nt: TGCGCCAGCAGCTCCGGGACAGAGAATCAGCCCCAGCATTTT
j_gene: TRBJ1-3; abundance: once; d_gene: NA; v_gene: TRBV20-1; CDR3aa: CSARKAGMSANTIYF; CDR3nt: TGCAGTGCTAGGAAGGCAGGGATGTCTGCAAACACCATATATTTT
j_gene: TRBJ1-5; abundance: many; d_gene: NA; v_gene: TRBV18; CDR3aa: CASSPVQGNGPQHF; CDR3nt: TGTGCCAGCTCACCGGTGCAGGGGAATGGGCCCCAGCATTTT
j_gene: TRBJ2-3; abundance: many; d_gene: TRBD1; v_gene: TRBV11-3; CDR3aa: CASSLGGTEPDTQYF; CDR3nt: TGTGCCAGCAGCTTAGGTGGGACAGAGCCCGATACGCAGTATTTT
j_gene: TRBJ1-2; abundance: many; d_gene: NA; v_gene: TRBV5-1; CDR3aa: CASRPPGGHYGYTF; CDR3nt: TGCGCCAGCAGACCCCCCGGGGGCCACTATGGCTACACCTTC
j_gene: TRBJ1-4; abundance: NA; d_gene: NA; v_gene: TRBV10-3; CDR3aa: CAISRWGPWNEKLFF; CDR3nt: TGTGCCATCAGTCGTTGGGGGCCGTGGAATGAAAAACTGTTTTTT
j_gene: TRBJ1-2; abundance: NA; d_gene: TRBD1; v_gene: TRBV20-1; CDR3aa: CSANTGTGEQYGYTF; CDR3nt: TGCAGTGCCAATACAGGGACAGGGGAGCAGTATGGCTACACCTTC
j_gene: TRBJ2-1; abundance: many; d_gene: NA; v_gene: TRBV20-1; CDR3aa: CSASAGKNEQFF; CDR3nt: TGCAGTGCTAGTGCAGGGAAAAATGAGCAGTTCTTC
j_gene: TRBJ1-5; abundance: many; d_gene: TRBD1; v_gene: TRBV20-1; CDR3aa: CSAKRTDRGYGQPQHF; CDR3nt: TGCAGTGCTAAGAGGACGGACAGGGGGTATGGTCAGCCCCAGCATTTT
j_gene: TRBJ2-3; abundance: many; d_gene: TRBD1; v_gene: TRBV2; CDR3aa: CASILDRRTDTQYF; CDR3nt: TGTGCCAGCATATTGGACAGGCGCACAGATACGCAGTATTTT
j_gene: TRBJ2-1; abundance: many; d_gene: TRBD2; v_gene: TRBV19; CDR3aa: CASSIGVAGGSYNEQFF; CDR3nt: TGTGCCAGTAGTATTGGAGTAGCGGGGGGGTCCTACAATGAGCAGTTCTTC
j_gene: TRBJ2-1; abundance: NA; d_gene: NA; v_gene: TRBV10-2; CDR3aa: CASSESNNNEQFF; CDR3nt: TGCGCCAGCAGTGAGTCGAATAACAATGAGCAGTTCTTC
j_gene: TRBJ1-2; abundance: many; d_gene: NA; v_gene: TRBV7-9; CDR3aa: CASSLAVRQDGYTF; CDR3nt: TGTGCCAGCAGCTTAGCTGTCCGACAGGATGGCTACACCTTC
j_gene: TRBJ1-1; abundance: NA; d_gene: TRBD1; v_gene: TRBV14; CDR3aa: CASSQTGVNTEAFF; CDR3nt: TGTGCCAGCAGCCAAACAGGGGTGAACACTGAAGCTTTCTTT
j_gene: TRBJ1-4; abundance: many; d_gene: TRBD1; v_gene: TRBV12-3/TRBV12-4; CDR3aa: CASSPPRQGINEKLFF; CDR3nt: TGTGCCAGCAGTCCACCCCGACAGGGGATTAATGAAAAACTGTTTTTT
j_gene: TRBJ1-6; abundance: many; d_gene: NA; v_gene: TRBV19; CDR3aa: CASSIDHGGIGSSPLHF; CDR3nt: TGTGCCAGTAGTATAGATCACGGAGGTATTGGTAGTTCACCCCTCCACTTT
j_gene: TRBJ1-6; abundance: once; d_gene: NA; v_gene: TRBV2; CDR3aa: CASSESGLAGGDSPLHF; CDR3nt: TGTGCCAGCAGCGAGTCGGGACTAGCGGGAGGGGATTCACCCCTCCACTTT
j_gene: TRBJ2-1; abundance: few; d_gene: TRBD1; v_gene: TRBV12-3/TRBV12-4; CDR3aa: CASSQGQGNGEQFF; CDR3nt: TGTGCCAGCAGTCAGGGACAGGGTAACGGTGAGCAGTTCTTC
j_gene: TRBJ2-5; abundance: many; d_gene: TRBD2; v_gene: TRBV5-1; CDR3aa: CASSSSGGATKTQYF; CDR3nt: TGCGCCAGCAGCTCCAGCGGGGGGGCCACAAAGACCCAGTACTTC
j_gene: TRBJ2-3; abundance: NA; d_gene: NA; v_gene: TRBV7-9; CDR3aa: CASSRPPGQVESAPDTQYF; CDR3nt: TGTGCCAGCAGCCGCCCTCCAGGACAAGTGGAATCAGCCCCAGATACGCAGTATTTT
j_gene: TRBJ1-6; abundance: NA; d_gene: NA; v_gene: TRBV28; CDR3aa: CASSLWGIDSPLHF; CDR3nt: TGTGCCAGCAGTTTGTGGGGCATCGATTCACCCCTCCACTTT
j_gene: TRBJ1-4; abundance: many; d_gene: NA; v_gene: TRBV10-3; CDR3aa: CAISTGEKLFF; CDR3nt: TGTGCCATCAGCACGGGGGAAAAACTGTTTTTT
j_gene: TRBJ2-5; abundance: many; d_gene: TRBD2; v_gene: TRBV20-1; CDR3aa: CSARDPGGAWGETQYF; CDR3nt: TGCAGTGCTAGAGACCCGGGAGGCGCCTGGGGGGAGACCCAGTACTTC
j_gene: TRBJ2-1; abundance: many; d_gene: TRBD1; v_gene: TRBV29-1; CDR3aa: CSVAGGSSYNEQFF; CDR3nt: TGCAGCGTGGCAGGGGGAAGCTCCTACAATGAGCAGTTCTTC
j_gene: TRBJ1-2; abundance: few; d_gene: NA; v_gene: TRBV6-2/TRBV6-3; CDR3aa: CASSSRIAQAYYGYTF; CDR3nt: TGTGCCAGCAGTTCCAGAATAGCCCAGGCCTACTATGGCTACACCTTC
j_gene: TRBJ2-1; abundance: many; d_gene: NA; v_gene: TRBV29-1; CDR3aa: CSVTEGGAREQFF; CDR3nt: TGCAGCGTAACAGAAGGGGGGGCGCGTGAGCAGTTCTTC